The 15 T cell receptor beta chains given below trace back to one sample, sequenced in a study of graft-versus-host responses after intestinal transplantation. Measured with immunoSEQ multiplex PCR; TCRdb has only the in-frame clones, and not every one. The sample holds about 120,000 clones, roughly 95% seen once. Antigen specificity for these receptors is unknown. This specimen consisted of unstimulated CD8+ T cells sorted from spleen or lymph node cells, obtained before intestinal transplant. The receptors stem from a human donor who received an intestinal transplant.

This clone was seen once. The chain carries TRBV28 and TRBJ1-5; D might be TRBD1 (6 bases). Deletions cut 2 bases from V and 8 bases from J, with 13 bases between. Germline V CDR1 and CDR2: MDHEN, SYDVKM. This CDR3 has 14 residues. Written as DNA, the CDR3 is TGTGCCAGCAGTTTAAACAGGGCCCCTGAGCCCCAGCATTTT. Its protein product is CASSLNRAPEPQHF.

The V and J genes are TRBV4-1 and TRBJ2-5; D unresolved. This CDR3 comprises 12 residues. CDR1 MGHRA and CDR2 YSYEKL come from the germline V gene. Deletions cut 1 base from V and 4 bases from J, with 4 bases between. The DNA of the CDR3 is TGCGCCAGCAGCCAAGTGGCAGAGACCCAGTACTTC. Translating gives CASSQVAETQYF.

The chain uses TRBV13 and TRBJ1-2; a weak D match, TRBD1 (5 bases). Trimming removed 7 bases from V and 4 bases from J, with 16 bases in between. This CDR3 spans 14 amino acids. Germline CDR1 reads PRHDT; CDR2 reads FYEKMQ (reference sequence). CDR3 protein: CASTYDSSTYGYTF. In nucleotides, the CDR3 is TGTGCCAGCACATACGACAGCAGCACCTATGGCTACACCTTC.

The count of this clone is one. V is TRBV28 and J is TRBJ1-4, with a weak D call TRBD1 (6 bases). Trimming removed 5 bases from V and 4 bases from J, with 14 bases in between. The CDR3 runs 15 residues. Looked up from germline, CDR1 is MDHEN and CDR2 is SYDVKM. CDR3 nucleotides: TGTGCCAGCAGTCTCACAGGGCAGGTTAATGAAAAACTGTTTTTT. This translates into CASSLTGQVNEKLFF.

A single count supports this clone. The chain recombines TRBV9 with TRBJ2-1; 12 bases are shared with TRBD2. Germline-derived CDR1 and CDR2 are SGDLS and YYNGEE. The CDR3 is 15 residues long. V lost 2 bases to trimming and J lost 6 bases; unmatched junction nucleotides: 3. As DNA, the CDR3 is TGTGCCAGCAGCGTGCTAGCGGGAGGGCGCAATGAGCAGTTCTTC. Translation gives CASSVLAGGRNEQFF.

The rearrangement uses TRBV5-8 and TRBJ1-5; 9 nucleotides line up with TRBD1. The CDR3 covers 17 residues. After removal of 0 bases from V and 4 bases from J, the junction contained 8 bases not matched to a gene. From germline, CDR1 is SGHTS and CDR2 YDEGEE. CDR3 in amino acids: CASSLAPGTGYNQPQHF. DNA of the CDR3: TGTGCCAGCAGCTTGGCTCCCGGGACAGGGTATAATCAGCCCCAGCATTTT.

This clone was found a few times. J is TRBJ2-3 and V is TRBV28; D is perhaps TRBD2 (7 bases). The germline V gene has CDR1 MDHEN and CDR2 SYDVKM. The CDR3 spans 13 residues. Trimming shortened V by 8 bases and J by 5 bases, and 14 bases separated the two germline ends. The CDR3 DNA is TGTGCCAGCTCCCTCGGGGGGCAAGATACGCAGTATTTT. Translating gives CASSLGGQDTQYF. The full variable domain, its missing parts supplied by reference TRBV28 and TRBJ2-3, is DVKVTQSSRYLVKRTGEKVFLECVQDMDHENMFWYRQDPGLGLRLIYFSYDVKMKEKGDIPEGYSVSREKKERFSLILESASTNQTSMYLCASSLGGQDTQYFGPGTRLTVL.

This clone was picked up one time. This chain links TRBV6-1 with TRBJ2-5; TRBD2 matches 11 bases. Trimming removed 2 bases from V and 2 bases from J; junction bases left unmatched: 7. The CDR3 runs 17 residues. Germline lookup yields CDR1 MNHNS and CDR2 SASEGT. CDR3 DNA: TGTGCCAGCAGTGAAATTTGGGCTAGCGGGAGGCAAGAGACCCAGTACTTC. Amino acids: CASSEIWASGRQETQYF.

The chain has TRBV4-3 and TRBJ1-5, with 8 positions matching TRBD1. V was pared by 2 bases and J by 4 bases, with 7 bases of the junction left unmatched. This CDR3 is 16 amino acids long. CDR1 and CDR2 from the germline V gene are LGHNA and YSLEER. The CDR3 DNA is TGCGCCAGCAGCCAATTACCCGACAGGGGTAATCAGCCCCAGCATTTT. Translated, it gives CASSQLPDRGNQPQHF.

The chain uses TRBV7-9 and TRBJ2-3; 14 bases align to TRBD2. V trimming: 5 bases; J trimming: 4 bases; junction bases outside the gene matches: 5. The CDR3 length is 16 residues. Germline V gene data show CDR1 as SEHNR and CDR2 as FQNEAQ (reference sequence). CDR3 in DNA: TGTGCCAGCAGCACGCGGACTAGCGGGAGGTCAGATACGCAGTATTTT. This translates into CASSTRTSGRSDTQYF.

The V gene is TRBV10-3, the J gene TRBJ2-7; TRBD2 matches 7 bases. V dropped 4 bases and J dropped 2; count of bases not matched to a gene: 11. The CDR3 sequence is 16 residues long. CDR1 and CDR2 from the germline V gene are ENHRY and SYGVKD. The CDR3 DNA sequence: TGTGCCATCAGTGTCGTGGGTCTAGCGGAACCCTACGAGCAGTACTTC. It codes for CAISVVGLAEPYEQYF.

The J gene is TRBJ1-1, the V gene TRBV28; D is unresolved. Germline values: CDR1 MDHEN, CDR2 SYDVKM. V shed 7 bases and J shed 4 bases, with 13 bases lying between them. The CDR3 is made up of 13 amino acids. This chain's CDR3 is CASIPVRATEAFF. Here the CDR3 DNA reads TGTGCCAGCATTCCAGTCCGGGCCACTGAAGCTTTCTTT. Drawing the rest from reference TRBV28 and TRBJ1-1, the complete variable domain is DVKVTQSSRYLVKRTGEKVFLECVQDMDHENMFWYRQDPGLGLRLIYFSYDVKMKEKGDIPEGYSVSREKKERFSLILESASTNQTSMYLCASIPVRATEAFFGQGTRLTVV.

The genes are TRBV2 and TRBJ2-3; 16 bases line up with TRBD2. From germline, CDR1 is SNHLY and CDR2 FYNNEI. The junction had 5 bases not matched to a gene; V was cut back by 6 bases and J by 5 bases. The CDR3 covers 16 residues. The CDR3 here is CASRGTSGRVGDTQYF. The CDR3 coding sequence is TGTGCCAGCAGAGGGACTAGCGGGAGGGTTGGAGATACGCAGTATTTT.

The V and J genes are TRBV15 and TRBJ1-2, with 8 bases fitting TRBD1. The V gene's germline CDR1 is LNHNV and CDR2 YYDKDF (reference sequence). The CDR3 totals 14 residues. V was pared by 6 bases and J by 1 base, with 4 bases of the junction left unmatched. CDR3 sequence (DNA): TGTGCCACCAGTATAGACAGGGGTAACTATGGCTACACCTTC. Translation gives CATSIDRGNYGYTF.

The CDR3 region is CASSEGDTIYF. CDR3 nucleotide sequence: TGCGCCAGCAGTGAAGGCGACACCATATATTTT. The rearrangement links TRBV10-2 to TRBJ1-3, with no clear D. Germline V gene sequence: CDR1 WSHSY, CDR2 SAAADI. CDR3 length: 11 amino acids. Trimming took off 3 bases at V and 8 bases at J, with 5 bases between the two ends.